This is a list of T cell receptor beta chains from one sample in a study of naive and memory T cell subsets. One entry per CDR3 protein, called by TCRdb with MiXCR from the UMI-ligation and nested PCR reads. The sample lists 32,000 or so distinct CDR3 sequences; about an eighth were seen once. Material for sequencing was effector memory CD4+ T cells from blood. The receptors derive from a human donor in good health. Each CDR3 is given with its conserved first and last residue. The order of the fields is J gene, V gene, CDR3 protein.

TRBJ2-2 TRBV28 CASSSSGSTGELFF
TRBJ2-5 TRBV7-2 CASSAGPGSKTQYF
TRBJ1-3 TRBV5-1 CASSSGQRLSSGNTIYF
TRBJ2-7 TRBV20-1 CSATAGTSGYEQYF
TRBJ2-1 TRBV7-9 CASSPSPSGSSYNEQFF
TRBJ2-7 TRBV7-2 CASSLTSAYEQYF
TRBJ2-1 TRBV10-3 CAISSSVTYNEQFF
TRBJ2-1 TRBV29-1 CSVLDRSNRGALYNEQFF
TRBJ2-1 TRBV5-1 CASSLGSSGRSYNEQFF
TRBJ2-1 TRBV2 CASGGVRGEQFF
TRBJ1-2 TRBV28 CASRGGYGYTF
TRBJ2-3 TRBV5-1 CASMLGQLASTDTQYF
TRBJ2-3 TRBV12-5 CASGSQTSTQYF
TRBJ1-2 TRBV20-1 CSARDGGSPLYGYTF
TRBJ2-2 TRBV20-1 CSAITGTYTGELFF
TRBJ2-3 TRBV7-8 CASSSLLAGVGDTQYF
TRBJ2-1 TRBV6-5 CASSYLGLAWNEQFF
TRBJ2-7 TRBV25-1 CASNPGPHNVGPTGVYEQYF
TRBJ2-5 TRBV25-1 CASDRASGVNQETQYF
TRBJ2-1 TRBV9 CASSAGLAGGPAMKEQFF
TRBJ2-7 TRBV20-1 CSAEGLAYEQYF
TRBJ2-1 TRBV20-1 CSARDPRQGVNEQFF
TRBJ2-2 TRBV24-1 CATSDGPGIGELFF
TRBJ2-3 TRBV12-3/TRBV12-4 CASSFSGGKGDTQYF
TRBJ2-7 TRBV20-1 CSAIPVRRGRGYEQYF
TRBJ1-1 TRBV9 CASSAGQGLKAFF
TRBJ1-1 TRBV11-2 CASSPQGPEAFF
TRBJ1-1 TRBV29-1 CSVQEIMNTEAFF
TRBJ2-5 TRBV24-1 CATSDPGLAGLQETQYF
TRBJ2-5 TRBV19 CASSIRQGRQETQYF
TRBJ2-4 TRBV20-1 CSATREAKNIQYF
TRBJ1-1 TRBV15 CATSIDWAEAFF
TRBJ2-1 TRBV30 CAWNRNRDNEQFF
TRBJ1-1 TRBV15 CATSGRGVEAFF
TRBJ2-1 TRBV5-1 CASTAGGSYNEQFF
TRBJ1-2 TRBV11-1 CASSLSGLGYTF
TRBJ1-1 TRBV28 CASSSPTESYTEAFF
TRBJ2-1 TRBV9 CASSSRDGNEQFF
TRBJ1-5 TRBV7-8 CASSIGGVGKPQHF
TRBJ2-5 TRBV28 CASSLTGGQETQYF